Listed below are T cell receptor beta chains from one sample, sequenced in a study of blood T cell repertoires in COVID-19. The assay was immunoSEQ multiplex PCR, and TCRdb's table has in-frame clones only and misses some. This table holds approximately 56,000 clones, about four fifths found once. Sequences were obtained from peripheral blood. The receptors shown here come from an elderly woman with COVID-19, enrolled during active disease. Both conserved end residues are part of each CDR3. D genes are given only for firm matches. Expanded clones are given a class, and other clones once, few, many or no size at all.

clone_size j_call v_call d_call cdr3_nt cdr3_aa
. TRBJ2-6 TRBV18 TRBD2 TGTGCCAGCTCATCCGGCCCGACTAGCGGGGGCTCTGGGGCCAACGTCCTGACTTTC CASSSGPTSGGSGANVLTF
once TRBJ2-7 TRBV14 TRBD2 TGTGCCAGCAGCCCCTGGGGAGCGGGGGGCGAGCAGTACTTC CASSPWGAGGEQYF
. TRBJ1-2 TRBV5-1 . TGCGCCAGCAGCGGCGGGGGTGCTAAGGGCTACACCTTC CASSGGGAKGYTF
. TRBJ2-3 TRBV30 . TGTGCCTGGAGTGCGGGAGACGCAGATACGCAGTATTTT CAWSAGDADTQYF
. TRBJ1-2 TRBV15 TRBD1 TGTGCCACCAGCAGAGTAGTGACAGGGGTTCAGAATGGCTACACCTTC CATSRVVTGVQNGYTF
. TRBJ2-7 TRBV7-2 TRBD1 TGTGCCAGCAGCTTACTGAGGACAGGGGAACGCGAGCAGTACTTC CASSLLRTGEREQYF
. TRBJ2-7 TRBV11-2 . TGTGCCAGCAGCTCCGGGACAATGGTTGGACACGAGCAGTACTTC CASSSGTMVGHEQYF
. TRBJ1-5 TRBV7-2 TRBD1 TGTGCCAGCAGCTTAGCCACAGGGGGCTTTCAGCCCCAGCATTTT CASSLATGGFQPQHF
. TRBJ2-3 TRBV29-1 TRBD1 TGCAGCGTCGCTAGGACAGGGGTCACAGATACGCAGTATTTT CSVARTGVTDTQYF
. TRBJ1-5 TRBV28 . TGTGCCAGCAGTCAGGGAGGAAGCAATCAGCCCCAGCATTTT CASSQGGSNQPQHF
. TRBJ1-6 TRBV5-1 . TGCGCACCCTTAAAAGGGACTGTGAGCTCCTATAATTCACCCCTCCACTTT CAPLKGTVSSYNSPLHF
. TRBJ2-7 TRBV4-1 . TGCGCCAGCAGCCAAGAGGGTCTAGCCGGCTACGAGCAGTACTTC CASSQEGLAGYEQYF
few TRBJ2-7 TRBV25-1 TRBD2 TGTGCCAGCAGTGAATGGGAGCGGGAGGCCTCAAACGAGCAGTACTTC CASSEWEREASNEQYF
. TRBJ2-1 TRBV21-1 . TGTGCCATCCCGGGACTCATAAGCTCCTACAATGAGCAGTTCTTC CAIPGLISSYNEQFF
. TRBJ2-7 TRBV15 . TGTGCCACCAGCAGAGAGCGAGGGAACTACGAGCAGTACTTC CATSRERGNYEQYF
once TRBJ1-2 TRBV19 . TGTGCCAGTAGTATAGTTGCCGGAGGGTACTATGGCTACACCTTC CASSIVAGGYYGYTF
. TRBJ2-1 TRBV14 TRBD1 TGTGCCAGCAGCCGACAGGGGACATACTACAATGAGCAGTTCTTC CASSRQGTYYNEQFF
. TRBJ1-1 TRBV6-5 TRBD1 TGTGCCAGCAGTTACAACAGGGGTAGGAGGACTGAAGCTTTCTTT CASSYNRGRRTEAFF
. TRBJ2-3 TRBV5-1 TRBD1 TGCGCCAGCAGCTCGGACAGGGGGCGTACAGATACGCAGTATTTT CASSSDRGRTDTQYF
. TRBJ1-1 TRBV6-5 . TGTGCCAGCAGTCGGGGTAGCACTGAAGCTTTCTTT CASSRGSTEAFF
. TRBJ1-1 TRBV6-2/TRBV6-3 . TGTGCCAGCAGTTACCCCGAGGTAGAAGCTTTCTTT CASSYPEVEAFF
. TRBJ1-6 TRBV5-5 . TGTGCCAGCAGCCCAGGGCATCGATCCTATAATTCACCCCTCCACTTT CASSPGHRSYNSPLHF
. TRBJ2-1 TRBV15 TRBD2 TGTGCCACCAGCAGGGGGACTAGCGGGGTAAATGAGCAGTTCTTC CATSRGTSGVNEQFF
once TRBJ1-1 TRBV7-9 TRBD1 TGTGCCAGCAGCTTAGCGGGGGACAGGAGAAACACTGAAGCTTTCTTT CASSLAGDRRNTEAFF
. TRBJ1-2 TRBV5-1 . TGCGCCAGCAGCTTTGCGGGTATCTCGGGCTACACCTTC CASSFAGISGYTF
once TRBJ1-2 TRBV4-1 . TGCGCCAGCAGCCAAGCAGAGGGAACGAATCTGAAGGGCTACACCTTC CASSQAEGTNLKGYTF
once TRBJ2-5 TRBV27 TRBD1 TGTGCCAGCAGTTTAAAAGGGCAGGGGGCGAGAAAGACCCAGTACTTC CASSLKGQGARKTQYF
. TRBJ2-2 TRBV3-1/TRBV3-2 TRBD1 TGTGCCAGCAGCCACACCGGGACAGGGGCCGGGGAGCTGTTTTTT CASSHTGTGAGELFF
. TRBJ1-1 TRBV27 . TGTGCCAGTTCTTCCCCCATGGGGAGCACTGAAGCTTTCTTT CASSSPMGSTEAFF
few TRBJ2-3 TRBV7-2 TRBD1 TGTGCCAGCAGCCGCCGGGACAGAGCGGATACGCAGTATTTT CASSRRDRADTQYF